The 17 T cell receptor beta chains given below trace back to one sample, sequenced in a study of T cells in Graves' hyperthyroidism and ophthalmopathy. RNA transcripts were the template for amplifying TCR beta CDR3 regions. First-round RT-PCR of the TCR CDR3 relied on the HTBI primer set. A single record per CDR3 protein comes from TCRdb applying MiXCR to the multiplex PCR reads. The repertoire holds a few hundred thousand distinct CDR3 sequences, with approximately 15% as singletons. Specimen: blood. All receptors derive from a woman in her twenties or thirties with Graves' hyperthyroidism that later progressed to Graves' ophthalmopathy.

This clonotype was counted many times. The chain uses TRBV12-3 or TRBV12-4 and TRBJ1-5; 9 nucleotides line up with TRBD1. Trimming removed 1 base from V and 2 bases from J; junction bases left unmatched: 15. The CDR3 has 20 amino acids. In DNA form, the CDR3 reads TGTGCCAGCAGTTTAGGGTCTGCGGACAGGGGCTGGTATGGCAATCAGCCCCAGCATTTT. It is translated as CASSLGSADRGWYGNQPQHF.

This chain connects TRBV20-1 to TRBJ1-2; perhaps TRBD1 as D (6 bases). From germline, CDR1 is DFQATT and CDR2 SNEGSKA (reference sequence). Trimming removed 5 bases from V and 5 bases from J, with 27 bases in between. The CDR3 is 17 amino acids. CDR3 sequence: CSAPRGGSLIWMYGYTF. DNA for the CDR3: TGCAGTGCTCCTAGGGGGGGGTCGCTTATCTGGATGTATGGCTACACCTTC.

This clonotype was seen a handful of times. The V and J genes are TRBV6-2 or TRBV6-3 and TRBJ1-1, with TRBD1 matching over 8 bases. The germline CDR1 and CDR2 sequences are MNHEY and SVGEGT. After removal of 6 bases from V and 3 bases from J, the junction contained 9 bases not matched to a gene. This CDR3 comprises 15 residues. The CDR3 protein is CASRFQGALDTEAFF. The CDR3, as DNA: TGTGCCAGCAGATTTCAGGGGGCGTTGGACACTGAAGCTTTCTTT.

In its sample, this clonotype was seen many times. The CDR3 nucleotides read TGCAGCGTTGAAGTTACGACAGGGGACTCTGGGGCCAACGTCCTGACTTTC. Its translation: CSVEVTTGDSGANVLTF. The chain recombines TRBV29-1 with TRBJ2-6; TRBD1 matches at 8 bases. Trimming at V came to 1 base and at J to 0 bases, leaving 5 bases not matched to a gene. Germline-derived CDR1 and CDR2 are SQVTM and ANQGSEA. The CDR3 is 17 amino acids.

This clonotype was counted ten times or more. The gene calls are TRBV7-3 and TRBJ2-7; D gene unclear. The CDR3 spans 13 residues. CDR1 and CDR2 from the germline V gene are SGHTA and FQGTGA. V was clipped by 5 bases and J by 6 bases, with 14 bases between them. CDR3 in DNA: TGTGCCAGCAGCCGGCAACCTTTGGCCGAGCAGTACTTC. Amino acids: CASSRQPLAEQYF.

This clonotype has a count of ten or more. The V and J genes are TRBV7-3 and TRBJ2-5; either TRBD1 or TRBD2 may fit D (6 bases each). The V and J ends lost 6 bases and 2 bases respectively, with 10 bases between them. The CDR3 length is 13 residues. Germline V CDR1 and CDR2: SGHTA, FQGTGA. The CDR3 is CASSQGGQETQYF. The CDR3 DNA reads as TGTGCCAGCAGTCAAGGGGGGCAAGAGACCCAGTACTTC.

This clonotype appeared many times. The chain links TRBV5-1 to TRBJ1-1, with 9 positions matching TRBD1. The CDR3 contains 14 residues. V trimming: 3 bases; J trimming: 5 bases; junction bases outside the gene matches: 5. The germline V gene encodes CDR1 SGHRS and CDR2 YFSETQ. The CDR3 nucleotides read TGCGCCAGCAGCTGGGGACAGGGAGGTACTGAAGCTTTCTTT. Its translation is CASSWGQGGTEAFF.

This clonotype came up many times. V usage is TRBV7-8 and J usage is TRBJ1-5, with 9 bases that match TRBD1. V shed 5 bases, J shed 2 bases, and the junction held 7 bases outside the gene matches. Germline lookup yields CDR1 SGHVS and CDR2 FQNEAQ. The CDR3 has 16 amino acids. CDR3 DNA sequence: TGTGCCAGCAGCCCTCGGACAGGGGCGGGCAATCAGCCCCAGCATTTT. Encoded protein: CASSPRTGAGNQPQHF.

This clonotype showed up many times. The rearrangement joins TRBV14 to TRBJ1-2, with 8 positions matching TRBD1. The V and J ends lost 0 bases and 4 bases, in that order; junction bases with no gene match: 4. CDR3 size: 15 residues. Germline assignment: CDR1 SGHDN and CDR2 FVKESK. Here the CDR3 reads CASSQESQGAYGYTF. CDR3 DNA: TGTGCCAGCAGCCAAGAGTCCCAGGGGGCCTATGGCTACACCTTC.

This clonotype was recorded many times. This chain links TRBV5-5 with TRBJ1-1; TRBD1 is a possible D gene (5 bases). The germline V gene has CDR1 SGHKS and CDR2 YYEKEE (reference sequence). V gave up 7 bases and J gave up 1 base, with 11 bases separating them. The CDR3 totals 13 residues. The CDR3 is CASDLGGNTEAFF. For the CDR3, the DNA is TGTGCCAGCGACCTCGGGGGGAACACTGAAGCTTTCTTT. The variable domain in full, with the rest retrieved from reference TRBV5-5 and TRBJ1-1, is DAGVTQSPTHLIKTRGQQVTLRCSPISGHKSVSWYQQVLGQGPQFIFQYYEKEERGRGNFPDRFSARQFPNYSSELNVNALLLGDSALYLCASDLGGNTEAFFGQGTRLTVV.

There are many counts of this clonotype. The CDR3 sequence is CAISESMVRGNEQYF. CDR3 DNA: TGTGCCATCAGTGAGTCCATGGTTAGGGGGAACGAGCAGTACTTC. The chain uses TRBV10-3 and TRBJ2-7, with a tentative D call TRBD1 (6 bases). Between the trimmed V and J ends, which lost 0 bases and 5 bases, there was a span of 14 bases. The CDR3 totals 15 residues. Germline CDR1 reads ENHRY; CDR2 reads SYGVKD.

This clonotype was seen repeatedly, ten times or more. V usage is TRBV5-1 and J usage is TRBJ1-3, with D tentatively TRBD1 (6 bases). The germline V gene encodes CDR1 SGHRS and CDR2 YFSETQ. The V end lost 4 bases, the J end lost 2 bases, and 13 bases lay between the germline ends. The CDR3 is made up of 15 amino acids. The CDR3 nucleotides are TGCGCCAGCAGCACTAGCGGGACACCTGGAAACACCATATATTTT. This codes for CASSTSGTPGNTIYF.

Many counts were recorded for this clonotype. The gene calls are TRBV6-1 and TRBJ2-5, with D uncertain. Deletions cut 8 bases from V and 5 bases from J, with 12 bases between. CDR3 length: 12 residues. Per the germline V gene, CDR1 is MNHNS and CDR2 is SASEGT. The chain's CDR3 is CASYTIGETQYF. In DNA, the CDR3 is TGTGCCAGCTACACCATAGGGGAGACCCAGTACTTC.

This chain links TRBV5-1 with TRBJ2-5; possible D gene TRBD2, 6 bases. Looked up from germline, CDR1 is SGHRS and CDR2 is YFSETQ. V lost 4 bases, J lost 1 base, and 14 bases lay in between. This CDR3 is built from 15 residues. CDR3: CASSPVGGAQETQYF. The CDR3 coding sequence is TGCGCCAGCAGCCCAGTGGGAGGCGCCCAAGAGACCCAGTACTTC.

This clonotype was counted ten times or more. This CDR3 is CAISESRAGGPNTEAFF. The CDR3 nucleotides are TGTGCCATCAGTGAGTCAAGGGCAGGGGGACCGAACACTGAAGCTTTCTTT. V usage is TRBV10-3 and J usage is TRBJ1-1; the match to TRBD1 covers 7 bases. Germline V gene lookup returns CDR1 ENHRY and CDR2 SYGVKD. The CDR3 covers 17 residues. The V gene end was trimmed by 0 bases and the J gene end by 1 base; junction bases not matched to a gene: 8.

This clonotype was recorded at least ten times. This chain uses TRBV7-6 with TRBJ2-3; D is perhaps TRBD2 (5 bases). Germline values: CDR1 SGHVS, CDR2 FNYEAQ. CDR3 length equals 14 residues. With 7 bases removed from V and 3 bases from J, the gap between germline ends came to 14 bases. The CDR3 reads CASTQAGATDTQYF. The CDR3 coding sequence is TGTGCCAGCACCCAGGCGGGTGCGACAGATACGCAGTATTTT.

The chain combines TRBV5-6 with TRBJ1-1; D might be TRBD1 (5 bases). Per germline, CDR1 SGHDT and CDR2 YYEEEE. The CDR3 runs 11 residues. V lost 7 bases and J 11 bases, leaving 15 bases between the germline ends. The CDR3 nucleotides read TGTGCCAGCCACTCCTCAGGGCGGGCTTTCTTT. It translates to CASHSSGRAFF.